The present entry profiles one TCR beta chain with its context. J was trimmed by 1 base and V by 3 bases; bases with no gene match: 1. Germline V lookup: CDR1 LNHDA, CDR2 SQIVND (reference sequence). The CDR3 loop spans 14 amino acids. This specimen belongs to a study of sequential checkpoint blockade in melanoma. Indicated treatment: randomized to nivolumab then ipilimumab (arm A) or the reverse (arm B). TCRdb's table, derived via immunoSEQ multiplex PCR, lists solely in-frame clones and lacks some. In the table there are roughly 12,000 clones, 75% to 80% of which are singletons. The sequence derives from a human donor with melanoma. Sequences were derived from CD8+ T cells sorted from blood (inferred from file names), sampled from a patient given nivolumab and ipilimumab in sequence. The J gene is TRBJ2-5, the V gene TRBV19; the match to TRBD1 covers 8 bases. The CDR3 nucleotides are TGTGCCAGTAGTATCACAGGGGGCCAAGAGACCCAGTACTTC. It codes for CASSITGGQETQYF.